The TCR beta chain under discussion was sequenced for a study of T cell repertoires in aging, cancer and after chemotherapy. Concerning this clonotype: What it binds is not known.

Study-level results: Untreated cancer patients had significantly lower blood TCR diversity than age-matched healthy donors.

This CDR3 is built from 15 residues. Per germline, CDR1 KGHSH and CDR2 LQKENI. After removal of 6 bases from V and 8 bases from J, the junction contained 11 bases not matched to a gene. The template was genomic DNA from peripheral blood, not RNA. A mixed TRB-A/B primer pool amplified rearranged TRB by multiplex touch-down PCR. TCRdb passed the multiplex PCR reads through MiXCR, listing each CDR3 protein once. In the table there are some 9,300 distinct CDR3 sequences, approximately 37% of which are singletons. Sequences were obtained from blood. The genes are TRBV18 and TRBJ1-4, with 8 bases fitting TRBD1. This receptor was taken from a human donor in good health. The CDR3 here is CASSFQTGATEKLFF. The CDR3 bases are TGTGCCAGCTCCTTTCAGACAGGGGCAACGGAAAAACTGTTTTTT.